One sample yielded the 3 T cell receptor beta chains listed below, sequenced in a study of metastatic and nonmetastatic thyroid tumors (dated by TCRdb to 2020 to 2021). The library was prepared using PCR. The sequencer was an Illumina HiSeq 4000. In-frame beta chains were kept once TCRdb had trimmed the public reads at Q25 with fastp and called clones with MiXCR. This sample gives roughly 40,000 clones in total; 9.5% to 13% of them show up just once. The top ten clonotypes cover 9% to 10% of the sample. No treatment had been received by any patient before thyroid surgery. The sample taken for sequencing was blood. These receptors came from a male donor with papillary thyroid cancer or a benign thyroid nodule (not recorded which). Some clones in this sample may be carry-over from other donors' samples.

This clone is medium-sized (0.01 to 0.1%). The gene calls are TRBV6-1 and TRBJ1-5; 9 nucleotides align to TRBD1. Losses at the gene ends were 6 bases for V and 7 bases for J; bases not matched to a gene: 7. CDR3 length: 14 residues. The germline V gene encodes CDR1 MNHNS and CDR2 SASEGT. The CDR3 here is CASSPRTGEQPQHF. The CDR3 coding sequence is TGTGCCAGCAGCCCCAGGACAGGGGAACAGCCCCAGCATTTT.

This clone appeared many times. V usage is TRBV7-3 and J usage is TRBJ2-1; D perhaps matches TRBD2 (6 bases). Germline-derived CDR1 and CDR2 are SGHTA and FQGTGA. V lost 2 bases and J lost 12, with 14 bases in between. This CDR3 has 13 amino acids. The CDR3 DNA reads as TGTGCCAGCAGCTTATACGGGAGAGGTGGGCAGTTCTTC. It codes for CASSLYGRGGQFF.

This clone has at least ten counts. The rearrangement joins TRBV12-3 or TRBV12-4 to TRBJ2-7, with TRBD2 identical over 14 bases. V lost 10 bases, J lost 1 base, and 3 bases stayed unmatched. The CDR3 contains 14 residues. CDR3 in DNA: TGTGCCAAGGGACTAGCGGGGGTATCCTACGAGCAGTACTTC. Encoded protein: CAKGLAGVSYEQYF.